This T cell receptor (beta chain) was profiled in a study of blood T cells in healthy people across ages. This CDR3 contains 14 residues. Losses at the gene ends were 3 bases for V and 3 bases for J; bases not matched to a gene: 3. Germline V gives CDR1 SNHLY, CDR2 FYNNEI. This clonotype was counted many times. Healthy Caucasians from Russia aged roughly 6 to 95 served as donors. Isolated PBMCs totaled at least 6.5 million in each sample. Primers used in a second PCR of about 6 to 11 cycles were a sample-barcoded 5' primer and a J-beta primer mix. TCRdb reprocessed the 5' RACE reads with MiXCR, giving one entry per CDR3 protein. The data contain more than 550,000 distinct CDR3 sequences, about 24% of them singletons.

The chain couples TRBV2 to TRBJ2-3, with 7 bases identical to TRBD2. Sequencing was performed on blood. The receptor was derived from a man between 65 and 79 years old in good health. The CDR3 is CASSETSLTDTQYF. DNA of the CDR3: TGTGCCAGCAGTGAGACTAGCTTGACAGATACGCAGTATTTT.